A selection of T cell receptor beta chains follows, all from one sample in a study of T-cell memory formation after mild COVID-19. TCRdb reprocessed the 5' RACE reads via MiXCR and lists one record per CDR3 protein. The sample shows hundreds of thousands of distinct CDR3 sequences, 20% of them seen only once. Sequenced sample: PBMCs or a T cell subset sorted from them (not recorded which). The receptors derive from a man aged 18 to 29 who had mild COVID-19 (a few samples of this study predate the infection). Cell type and time point are not known. Both conserved end residues are part of each CDR3. D genes are given only for firm matches. Clone size is stated in some rows and not others, as once, few, many or a class when expanded.

V gene,J gene,clone size,D gene,CDR3 protein,CDR3 DNA
TRBV20-1,TRBJ2-7,many,.,CSARRTLSSYEQYF,TGCAGTGCCCGACGGACACTTAGCTCCTACGAGCAGTACTTC
TRBV7-9,TRBJ2-5,.,.,CASSPKGTQETQYF,TGTGCCAGCAGCCCAAAAGGGACCCAAGAGACCCAGTACTTC
TRBV5-1,TRBJ1-2,few,TRBD1,CASSFTGQGRDYTF,TGCGCCAGCAGCTTTACGGGACAGGGAAGGGACTACACCTTC
TRBV12-3/TRBV12-4,TRBJ2-3,many,.,CASSLGQGETDTQYF,TGTGCCAGCAGTTTAGGCCAGGGAGAGACAGATACGCAGTATTTT
TRBV11-2,TRBJ1-2,few,.,CASSPLRGPRGYTF,TGTGCCAGCAGCCCCCTCCGGGGGCCTCGTGGCTACACCTTC
TRBV28,TRBJ2-4,.,.,CASSQPRTIPLQYF,TGTGCCAGCAGCCAACCCCGGACAATACCGCTTCAGTACTTC
TRBV6-5,TRBJ2-1,.,.,CASSRSSTNEQFF,TGTGCCAGCAGCAGATCTAGCACCAATGAGCAGTTCTTC
TRBV7-9,TRBJ2-5,.,.,CASSAQGETQYF,TGTGCCAGCAGTGCCCAGGGAGAGACCCAGTACTTC
TRBV4-3,TRBJ1-1,.,TRBD1,CASSQAPGQLNTEAFF,TGCGCCAGCAGCCAGGCACCGGGACAGCTTAACACTGAAGCTTTCTTT
TRBV12-3/TRBV12-4,TRBJ2-3,.,.,CASTTLTDTQYF,TGTGCCAGCACAACCCTCACAGATACGCAGTATTTT
TRBV10-3,TRBJ2-1,few,TRBD1,CAISPGQGTNEQFF,TGTGCCATCAGTCCGGGACAGGGAACGAATGAGCAGTTCTTC
TRBV20-1,TRBJ1-1,.,.,CSAKRRWYTEAFF,TGCAGTGCCAAGAGGCGGTGGTACACTGAAGCTTTCTTT
TRBV6-5,TRBJ1-4,.,TRBD1,CASSIGQGDATNEKLFF,TGTGCCAGCAGTATCGGACAGGGGGACGCAACTAATGAAAAACTGTTTTTT
TRBV29-1,TRBJ1-1,.,.,CSAGEAFF,TGCAGCGCCGGTGAAGCTTTCTTT
TRBV11-2,TRBJ2-1,.,.,CASSLVWVPGIKDEQFF,TGTGCCAGCAGCTTAGTTTGGGTACCCGGGATCAAGGATGAGCAGTTCTTC
TRBV5-4,TRBJ2-7,.,TRBD1,CASSFGTGGLYEQYF,TGTGCCAGCAGCTTTGGGACAGGGGGCCTCTACGAGCAGTACTTC
TRBV27,TRBJ2-7,hyperexpanded,TRBD2,CASSQWGGTPYEQYF,TGTGCCAGCAGCCAATGGGGGGGTACGCCCTACGAGCAGTACTTC
TRBV7-2,TRBJ1-5,.,.,CASSLTDNQPQHF,TGTGCCAGCAGCTTAACGGACAATCAGCCCCAGCATTTT
TRBV28,TRBJ2-1,.,TRBD1,CASSPPGGVDNEQFF,TGTGCCAGCAGTCCGCCAGGGGGAGTGGACAATGAGCAGTTCTTC
TRBV7-2,TRBJ1-1,.,.,CASSPVGWAEAFF,TGTGCCAGCAGCCCAGTCGGGTGGGCTGAAGCTTTCTTT